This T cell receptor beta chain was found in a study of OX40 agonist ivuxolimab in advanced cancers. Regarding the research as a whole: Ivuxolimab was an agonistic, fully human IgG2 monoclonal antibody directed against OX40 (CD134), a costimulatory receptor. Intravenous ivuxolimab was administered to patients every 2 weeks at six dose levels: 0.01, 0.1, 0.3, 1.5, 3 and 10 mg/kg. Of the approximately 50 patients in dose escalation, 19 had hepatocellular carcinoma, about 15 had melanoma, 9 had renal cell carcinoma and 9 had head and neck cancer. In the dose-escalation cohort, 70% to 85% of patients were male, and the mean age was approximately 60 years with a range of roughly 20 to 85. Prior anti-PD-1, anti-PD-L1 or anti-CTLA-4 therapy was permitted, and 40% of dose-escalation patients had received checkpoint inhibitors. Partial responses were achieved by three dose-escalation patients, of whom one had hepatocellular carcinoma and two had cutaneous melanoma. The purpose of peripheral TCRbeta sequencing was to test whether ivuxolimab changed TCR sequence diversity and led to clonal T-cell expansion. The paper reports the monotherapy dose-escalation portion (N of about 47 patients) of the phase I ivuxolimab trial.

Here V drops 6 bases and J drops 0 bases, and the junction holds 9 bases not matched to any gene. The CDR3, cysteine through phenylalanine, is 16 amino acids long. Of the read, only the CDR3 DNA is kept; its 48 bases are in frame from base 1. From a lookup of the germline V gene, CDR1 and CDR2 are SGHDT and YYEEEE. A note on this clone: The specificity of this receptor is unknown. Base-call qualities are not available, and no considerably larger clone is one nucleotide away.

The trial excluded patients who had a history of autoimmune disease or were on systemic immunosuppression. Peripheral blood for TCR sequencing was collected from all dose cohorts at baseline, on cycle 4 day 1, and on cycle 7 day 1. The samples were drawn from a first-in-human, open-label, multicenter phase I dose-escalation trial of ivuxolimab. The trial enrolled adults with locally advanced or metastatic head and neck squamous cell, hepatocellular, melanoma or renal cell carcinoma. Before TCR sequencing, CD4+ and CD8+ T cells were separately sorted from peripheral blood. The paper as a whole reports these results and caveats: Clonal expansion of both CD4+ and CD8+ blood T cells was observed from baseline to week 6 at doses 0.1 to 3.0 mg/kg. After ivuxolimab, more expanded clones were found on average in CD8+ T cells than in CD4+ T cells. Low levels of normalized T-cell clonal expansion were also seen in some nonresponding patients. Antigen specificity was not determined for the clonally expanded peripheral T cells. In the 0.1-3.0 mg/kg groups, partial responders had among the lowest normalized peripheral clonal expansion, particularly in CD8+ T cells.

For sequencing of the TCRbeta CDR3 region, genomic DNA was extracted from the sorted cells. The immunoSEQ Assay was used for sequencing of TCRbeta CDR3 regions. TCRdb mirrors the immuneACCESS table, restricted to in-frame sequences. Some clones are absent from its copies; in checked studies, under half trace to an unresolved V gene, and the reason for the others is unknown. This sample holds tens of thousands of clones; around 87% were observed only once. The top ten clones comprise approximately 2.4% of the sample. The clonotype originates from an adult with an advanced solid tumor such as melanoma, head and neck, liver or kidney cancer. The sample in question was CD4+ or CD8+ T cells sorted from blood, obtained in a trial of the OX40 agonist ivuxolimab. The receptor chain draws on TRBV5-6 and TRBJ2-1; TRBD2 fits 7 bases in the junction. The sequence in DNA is TGTGCCAGCACTAGGAGGCGGGGGAGCTCCTACAATGAGCAGTTCTTC. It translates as CASTRRRGSSYNEQFF.